This TCR beta chain was recovered during a study of blood T cell repertoires in COVID-19. Study-level background: The United States, Italy and Spain supplied acute and convalescent COVID-19 samples.

Study processing details: Counts of nucleated cells, estimated from reference gene primer amplification, were obtained. The data were produced by immunoSEQ multiplex PCR, yet TCRdb's version contains in-frame clones alone and is incomplete. V, J and clone size are taken as reported in that table, and D and trimming were inferred from the DNA itself. Of hundreds of thousands of clones in the sample, 84% are singletons; the top ten hold 7.5% to 9%. Trimming shortened V by 6 bases and J by 2 bases, and 16 bases separated the two germline ends. The CDR3 covers 15 residues. The germline gives CDR1 ENHRY, CDR2 SYGVKD. This clone was recorded once.

This clonotype originated in a human donor in a cohort sampled during active COVID-19. Sequencing was done on a sample of peripheral blood. The chain combines TRBV10-3 with TRBJ1-1; D not resolved. This chain's CDR3 is CAIRSTGNSNTEAFF. Here the CDR3 DNA reads TGTGCCATCAGAAGTACCGGGAACTCAAACACTGAAGCTTTCTTT.